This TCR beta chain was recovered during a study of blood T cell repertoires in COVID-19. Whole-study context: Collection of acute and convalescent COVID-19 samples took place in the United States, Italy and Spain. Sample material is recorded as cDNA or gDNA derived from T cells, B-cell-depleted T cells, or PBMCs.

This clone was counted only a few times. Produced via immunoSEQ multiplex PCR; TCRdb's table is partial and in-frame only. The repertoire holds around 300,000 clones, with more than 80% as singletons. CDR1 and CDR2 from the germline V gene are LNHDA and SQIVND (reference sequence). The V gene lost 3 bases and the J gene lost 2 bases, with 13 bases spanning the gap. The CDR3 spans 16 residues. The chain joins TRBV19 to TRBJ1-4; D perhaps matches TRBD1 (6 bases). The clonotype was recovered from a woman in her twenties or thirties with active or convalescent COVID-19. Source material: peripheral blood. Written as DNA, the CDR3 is TGTGCCAGTAGTATCCTAAGGACAGCTACTAATGAAAAACTGTTTTTT. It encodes CASSILRTATNEKLFF.